This T cell receptor (beta chain) emerged from a study of T cells in localized non-small cell lung cancer. Whole-study findings and limits: Uninvolved adjacent lung showed the highest T cell clonality, exceeding tumor.

The protocol was immunoSEQ multiplex PCR, while the TCRdb copy is restricted to in-frame clones and leaves out a portion. This sample yields around 83,000 clones, of which 87% are seen a single time; more than 14% belongs to the top ten. This clone was seen only a few times. The antigen remains undetermined. This specimen consisted of peripheral blood, obtained before any cancer treatment. The receptor's source is a man aged 35 to 70 with stage I squamous cell lung carcinoma.

CDR3 residues: CAWKGVWDTEAFF. As DNA, the CDR3 is TGTGCCTGGAAGGGAGTCTGGGACACTGAAGCTTTCTTT. This sequence joins TRBV30 and TRBJ1-1; D uncertain. The germline V gene encodes CDR1 GTSNPN and CDR2 SVGIG (reference sequence). V was trimmed by 4 bases and J by 3 bases, leaving 12 bases between them. The CDR3 spans 13 residues.